The 8 T cell receptor beta chains reported below all come from one sample, sequenced in a study of blood T cell repertoires in COVID-19. Only in-frame clones appear in the TCRdb table, and some are missing; sequencing was by immunoSEQ multiplex PCR. The sample lists 110,000 to 150,000 clones; almost 85% were seen once. The sequencing input was PBMCs or T cells enriched from blood (not recorded which). The receptors come from a middle-aged man with acute COVID-19.

The chain joins TRBV7-2 to TRBJ1-5; no firm D call. There are 13 residues in the CDR3. Trimming stripped 6 bases from V and 4 bases from J, with 10 bases between. Germline CDR1 is SGHTA and CDR2 is FQGNSA. The CDR3, as DNA: TGTGCCAGCAGTTCGGTCCTAAATCAGCCCCAGCATTTT. Its translation: CASSSVLNQPQHF.

In DNA, the CDR3 is TGTGCCAGCAGCCCCCGGGGAGCGGAAAGCTACGAGCAGTACTTC. Translating gives CASSPRGAESYEQYF. V and J are TRBV13 and TRBJ2-7, with D possibly TRBD2 on 5 matching bases. The CDR3 covers 15 residues. Germline V CDR1 and CDR2: PRHDT, FYEKMQ (reference sequence). Trimming cost V 5 bases and J 3 bases, with 17 bases left between them.

This clone was detected once. This chain links TRBV4-1 with TRBJ2-2, with TRBD1 matching 8 bases. Looked up from germline, CDR1 is MGHRA and CDR2 is YSYEKL. This CDR3 spans 17 amino acids. The V and J ends lost 3 bases and 0 bases, in that order; junction bases with no gene match: 6. In DNA form, the CDR3 reads TGCGCCAGCAGCCATTGGAGACAGGGGTCGAACACCGGGGAGCTGTTTTTT. Protein sequence: CASSHWRQGSNTGELFF.

The chain recombines TRBV6-1 with TRBJ2-3; D is unresolved. Germline V CDR1 and CDR2: MNHNS, SASEGT. Between the trimmed V and J ends, which lost 2 bases and 0 bases, there was a span of 9 bases. This CDR3 region has 15 residues. The CDR3 nucleotides read TGTGCCAGCAGTGAACTGCAGTCTAGCACAGATACGCAGTATTTT. Protein sequence: CASSELQSSTDTQYF.

This rearrangement joins TRBV5-4 to TRBJ2-1, with 9 positions matching TRBD1. Germline CDR1 and CDR2: SGHNT and YYREEE (reference sequence). V gave up 2 bases and J gave up 10 bases; unmatched junction bases: 10. CDR3 size: 15 residues. CDR3 in amino acids: CASSFEGDRAEEQFF. Here the CDR3 DNA reads TGTGCCAGCAGCTTCGAGGGGGACAGGGCGGAAGAGCAGTTCTTC.

The V call is TRBV10-3, the J call TRBJ1-6; perhaps TRBD1 as D (6 bases). Trimming removed 10 bases from V and 10 bases from J, with 20 bases in between. Germline CDR1 reads ENHRY; CDR2 reads SYGVKD. The CDR3 is 14 residues long. For the CDR3, the DNA is TGTGCCACCCAACAGGGACGGGCTGGATCACCCCTCCACTTT. Its protein product is CATQQGRAGSPLHF.

CDR3 nucleotides: TGTGCCAGGTTCCTCGGTTGGACTAGCGGGAGACAGGTAACAGATACGCAGTATTTT. Its translation is CARFLGWTSGRQVTDTQYF. V is TRBV21-1 and J is TRBJ2-3; the table's TRBD2 call for D was not verified on the DNA. TRBV21-1 has pseudogene status. This CDR3 has 19 amino acids.

The V gene is TRBV5-1, the J gene TRBJ1-2; a possible D gene is TRBD1 (6 bases). The ends were cut back, 3 bases at V and 2 bases at J, with 14 bases in the middle. This CDR3 is built from 15 residues. Germline-derived CDR1 and CDR2 are SGHRS and YFSETQ. CDR3 DNA sequence: TGCGCCAGCAGCTACGACGGGACAAAAAACTATGGCTACACCTTC. This encodes CASSYDGTKNYGYTF.